The next 9 T cell receptor beta chains were all read from a single sample in a study of cytomegalovirus exposure and HLA in healthy donors. In the PCR, 60 Vbeta and 13 Jbeta primers were used. Some clones are missing from TCRdb's copy, which holds only in-frame ones; the method was immunoSEQ multiplex PCR. This sample has about 87,000 clones; approximately 74% occur once, and the top ten carry approximately 20%. Sequencing was carried out using PBMCs. The receptors shown here come from a man aged 30 to 39 in good health and CMV-seropositive.

This rearrangement joins TRBV11-2 to TRBJ2-3, with TRBD2 matching 9 bases. Trimming at V came to 5 bases and at J to 6 bases, leaving 15 bases not matched to a gene. The V gene's germline CDR1 is SGHAT and CDR2 FQNNGV. CDR3 length equals 17 residues. The CDR3 here is CASSPLTGGGAVDTQYF. The CDR3 nucleotides are TGTGCCAGCAGCCCTCTCACGGGCGGGGGGGCCGTGGATACGCAGTATTTT.

The rearrangement links TRBV19 to TRBJ1-5; D is undetermined. V was pared by 1 base and J by 4 bases, with 11 bases between. The CDR3 sequence is 15 residues long. Germline lookup yields CDR1 LNHDA and CDR2 SQIVND (reference sequence). The CDR3 DNA follows: TGTGCCAGTAGTATAGCGCTGCGGGTTAATCAGCCCCAGCATTTT. This translates into CASSIALRVNQPQHF.

J is TRBJ1-1 and V is TRBV5-1, with TRBD1 matching over 7 bases. The CDR3 has 14 residues. The V gene end was trimmed by 2 bases and the J gene end by 4 bases; junction bases not matched to a gene: 5. Germline CDR1 SGHRS, CDR2 YFSETQ. The CDR3 is CASSLNRGSTEAFF. The CDR3, as DNA: TGCGCCAGCAGCTTAAACAGGGGTTCCACTGAAGCTTTCTTT.

V is TRBV19 and J is TRBJ1-1; tentatively, D is TRBD1 (5 bases). The CDR3 contains 13 residues. Germline V gene lookup returns CDR1 LNHDA and CDR2 SQIVND (reference sequence). Trimming pared 6 bases from V and 11 bases from J, leaving 19 bases between. CDR3 residues: CASSLRDRGEAFF. CDR3 DNA sequence: TGTGCCAGTAGCCTCCGGGACCGGGGGGAGGCTTTCTTT.

The chain employs TRBV19 and TRBJ2-2, with D possibly matching TRBD1 (5 bases). The germline CDR1 and CDR2 sequences are LNHDA and SQIVND (reference sequence). The germline V and J ends were trimmed by 6 bases and 6 bases, with 11 bases remaining between them. This CDR3 is built from 13 residues. CDR3 coding DNA: TGTGCCAGTAGGCCAGGGTTCGCCGGGGAGCTGTTTTTT. Protein sequence: CASRPGFAGELFF.

This rearrangement joins TRBV4-2 to TRBJ1-1; 7 bases are shared with TRBD1. Germline CDR1 is LGHNA and CDR2 is YNFKEQ. After removal of 0 bases from V and 1 base from J, the junction contained 5 bases not matched to a gene. CDR3 length: 16 amino acids. CDR3 sequence (DNA): TGTGCCAGCAGCCAAGATCTCAGGGACAGGAACACTGAAGCTTTCTTT. As protein: CASSQDLRDRNTEAFF.

The chain is built from TRBV13 and TRBJ2-5; D is unclear. Trimming pared 3 bases from V and 7 bases from J, leaving 9 bases between. Germline V gene sequence: CDR1 PRHDT, CDR2 FYEKMQ (reference sequence). The CDR3 has 12 amino acids. The DNA of the CDR3 is TGTGCCAGCAGCTTGCTTAGAGCGACCCAGTACTTC. This translates into CASSLLRATQYF.

The chain carries TRBV30 and TRBJ2-7, with TRBD1 matching 8 bases. V lost 4 bases to trimming and J lost 0 bases; unmatched junction nucleotides: 8. Germline V gene sequence: CDR1 GTSNPN, CDR2 SVGIG (reference sequence). This CDR3 has 15 amino acids. In DNA form, the CDR3 reads TGTGCCTGGATTCCCGGGACAGGTAGCTCCTACGAGCAGTACTTC. Its protein is CAWIPGTGSSYEQYF.

The rearrangement links TRBV2 to TRBJ1-2; D possibly corresponds to TRBD1 (6 bases). The CDR3 covers 14 residues. CDR1 and CDR2 from the germline V gene are SNHLY and FYNNEI. Trimming cost V 5 bases and J 8 bases, with 18 bases left between them. CDR3 loop: CASSQIDRLGGYTF. Written as DNA, the CDR3 is TGTGCCAGCAGTCAAATTGACAGGCTTGGGGGCTACACCTTC. The whole variable domain, filled in from reference TRBV2 and TRBJ1-2, reads EPEVTQTPSHQVTQMGQEVILRCVPISNHLYFYWYRQILGQKVEFLVSFYNNEISEKSEIFDDQFSVERPDGSNFTLKIRSTKLEDSAMYFCASSQIDRLGGYTFGSGTRLTVV.